This TCR beta chain was documented in a study of Graves' ophthalmopathy and Graves' hyperthyroidism. The germline V gene has CDR1 MNHNS and CDR2 SASEGT. The germline V and J ends were trimmed by 5 bases and 4 bases, with 15 bases remaining between them. The CDR3 contains 16 residues. Amplification of the TCR beta CDR3 regions used RNA transcripts (as template). The first round was an RT-PCR with HTBI primers, and the second round was a multiplex PCR. Via MiXCR, TCRdb re-called the multiplex PCR reads, giving one row per CDR3 protein. The sample includes about 620,000 distinct CDR3 sequences, 22% of them seen just once. The authors defined stable hyperthyroidism as no ophthalmopathy within 18 months of follow-up. Physicians reached a diagnosis by relying on clinical symptoms, serum thyroxine, TRAb, thyroid ultrasound and orbital computed tomography.

The sequencing sample was made of peripheral blood. This sequence joins TRBV6-1 and TRBJ2-6; tentative D call: TRBD1 (5 bases). The clonotype originates from a woman under 30 with stable Graves' hyperthyroidism. Some clones in this sample may be carry-over from other donors' samples. CDR3 protein: CASSLRAGSGANVLTF. The CDR3, as DNA: TGTGCCAGCAGTCTAAGGGCAGGGTCAGGGGCCAACGTCCTGACTTTC.